A single sample gave rise to the 28 T cell receptor beta chains below, sequenced in a study of cytomegalovirus exposure and HLA in healthy donors. The PCR employed 60 Vbeta primers together with 13 Jbeta primers. This table comes from immunoSEQ multiplex PCR, and its TCRdb copy is limited to in-frame clones, with some not included. The sample has about 130,000 clones, approximately 83% seen once; the top ten hold roughly 4%. Material: PBMCs. The origin of the receptors is a woman aged 35 to 49 in good health and CMV-seropositive.

The chain has TRBV25-1 and TRBJ1-5, with a tentative D call TRBD1 (6 bases). With 6 bases removed from V and 6 bases from J, the gap between germline ends came to 12 bases. CDR1 MGHDK and CDR2 SYGVNS come from the germline V gene. The CDR3 loop spans 13 amino acids. The DNA for the CDR3 is TGTGCCAGCAGGAGGGACACCACTCAGCCCCAGCATTTT. Its translation: CASRRDTTQPQHF.

The chain carries TRBV4-1 and TRBJ2-2; 10 nucleotides line up with TRBD1. The CDR3 is 16 amino acids. Germline V CDR1 and CDR2: MGHRA, YSYEKL. Losses at the gene ends were 0 bases for V and 3 bases for J; bases not matched to a gene: 1. In nucleotides, the CDR3 is TGCGCCAGCAGCCAAGAGGGACAGGGGTACACCGGGGAGCTGTTTTTT. It is translated as CASSQEGQGYTGELFF.

The chain is built from TRBV21-1 and TRBJ2-2; the table's D call, TRBD2, was not checked against the DNA. TRBV21-1 is deemed a pseudogene. The length of the CDR3 is 15 residues. The CDR3 region has the DNA TGTGCCAGCAGAAAAGCGCTCAGGAGGACCGGGGAGCTGTTTTTT. Its protein is CASRKALRRTGELFF.

J is TRBJ1-2 and V is TRBV4-1, with D perhaps TRBD1 (5 bases). The CDR3 contains 15 residues. CDR1 and CDR2 (germline): MGHRA, YSYEKL. With 3 bases removed from V and 6 bases from J, the gap between germline ends came to 17 bases. The CDR3 protein is CASSHGRASRHGYTF. The DNA for the CDR3 is TGCGCCAGCAGCCATGGCAGGGCTTCACGGCATGGCTACACCTTC.

The chain employs TRBV7-2 and TRBJ1-3; D is possibly TRBD1 (5 bases). Germline V gene lookup returns CDR1 SGHTA and CDR2 FQGNSA. Trimming shortened V by 5 bases and J by 4 bases, and 15 bases separated the two germline ends. This CDR3 contains 15 residues. The CDR3, as DNA: TGTGCCAGCAGCGTAAGGGGCGTGGAGGGAAACACCATATATTTT. It translates to CASSVRGVEGNTIYF.

The chain links TRBV14 to TRBJ2-1; 10 bases are a match to TRBD2. The length of the CDR3 is 15 residues. V shed 3 bases and J 12 bases; nucleotides not matched to a gene: 11. In germline, CDR1 is SGHDN, CDR2 FVKESK. The CDR3 DNA follows: TGTGCCAGCAGCCAGGGGGCTAGCGGGAGTTCGGCGCAGTTCTTC. It codes for CASSQGASGSSAQFF.

This clone was seen a few times. The gene calls are TRBV11-3 and TRBJ1-2; TRBD1 is a possible D gene (5 bases). The ends were cut back, 0 bases at V and 4 bases at J, with 15 bases in the middle. This CDR3 spans 16 amino acids. Germline-derived CDR1 and CDR2 are SGHNT and YENEEA. CDR3 amino acids: CASSLEGREGSYGYTF. For the CDR3, the DNA is TGTGCCAGCAGCTTAGAAGGCAGGGAGGGTAGCTATGGCTACACCTTC.

V and J are TRBV19 and TRBJ2-7; possible D gene TRBD2, 6 bases. The germline gives CDR1 LNHDA, CDR2 SQIVND (reference sequence). This CDR3 comprises 13 residues. Trimming took off 11 bases at V and 0 bases at J, with 14 bases between the two ends. CDR3: CACSGTLSYEQYF. CDR3 DNA: TGTGCCTGTTCCGGGACTCTCTCCTACGAGCAGTACTTC. The whole variable domain, filled in from reference TRBV19 and TRBJ2-7, reads DGGITQSPKYLFRKEGQNVTLSCEQNLNHDAMYWYRQDPGQGLRLIYYSQIVNDFQKGDIAEGYSVSREKKESFPLTVTSAQKNPTAFYLCACSGTLSYEQYFGPGTRLTVT.

V and J are TRBV11-3 and TRBJ2-1; TRBD2 matches at 9 bases. Germline V gene sequence: CDR1 SGHNT, CDR2 YENEEA. The trim removed 4 bases at V and 5 bases at J, leaving 3 bases unmatched. The CDR3 is 14 residues long. The CDR3 region has the DNA TGTGCCAGCAGCTATAGCGGGAGCGACAATGAGCAGTTCTTC. Translating gives CASSYSGSDNEQFF.

V is TRBV5-1 and J is TRBJ1-1; 8 positions match TRBD1. Germline V lookup: CDR1 SGHRS, CDR2 YFSETQ. This CDR3 comprises 17 residues. The junction had 10 bases not matched to a gene; V was cut back by 2 bases and J by 1 base. The CDR3 reads CASSFFRTGWENTEAFF. DNA for the CDR3: TGCGCCAGCAGCTTCTTCCGGACAGGGTGGGAGAACACTGAAGCTTTCTTT. Drawing the rest from reference TRBV5-1 and TRBJ1-1, the complete variable domain is KAGVTQTPRYLIKTRGQQVTLSCSPISGHRSVSWYQQTPGQGLQFLFEYFSETQRNKGNFPGRFSGRQFSNSRSEMNVSTLELGDSALYLCASSFFRTGWENTEAFFGQGTRLTVV.

The chain is built from TRBV14 and TRBJ2-7; 8 positions agree with TRBD2. The CDR3 consists of 15 residues. Germline loops: CDR1 SGHDN, CDR2 FVKESK. The V segment lost 3 bases and the J segment 4 bases; nucleotides outside the gene matches: 8. DNA of the CDR3: TGTGCCAGCAGCCACATTAGCGGGATACAATACGAGCAGTACTTC. Translated: CASSHISGIQYEQYF.

This chain connects TRBV6-4 to TRBJ2-2; weak D call: TRBD1 (5 bases). From germline, CDR1 is MRHNA and CDR2 SNTAGT. The CDR3 loop spans 15 amino acids. Between the trimmed V and J ends, which lost 3 bases and 4 bases, there was a span of 12 bases. CDR3 coding DNA: TGTGCCAGCAGTGAAAGGGGCCCGGGCACCGGGGAGCTGTTTTTT. Encoded protein: CASSERGPGTGELFF.

This chain connects TRBV27 to TRBJ1-1; D possibly corresponds to TRBD1 (6 bases). Trimming took off 4 bases at V and 6 bases at J, with 18 bases between the two ends. The germline V gene encodes CDR1 MNHEY and CDR2 SMNVEV (reference sequence). CDR3 length: 15 amino acids. CDR3 amino acids: CASSSQGQYLPEAFF. The CDR3 DNA sequence: TGTGCCAGCAGTTCACAGGGCCAATATCTTCCTGAAGCTTTCTTT.

This chain links TRBV27 with TRBJ1-1; 9 nucleotides line up with TRBD1. V was clipped by 5 bases and J by 4 bases; unmatched bases: 5. The CDR3 totals 14 residues. Germline CDR1 reads MNHEY; CDR2 reads SMNVEV (reference sequence). CDR3 DNA sequence: TGTGCCAGCAGTCCTTGGGACAGGGTCACTGAAGCTTTCTTT. The encoded protein is CASSPWDRVTEAFF.

This chain links TRBV29-1 with TRBJ2-7; the match to TRBD1 covers 7 bases. Germline lookup yields CDR1 SQVTM and CDR2 ANQGSEA. The CDR3 spans 13 residues. Germline trimming cut 5 bases from V and 4 bases from J; bases unmatched to any gene: 8. The CDR3 DNA reads TGCAGCGTTAAATCAGGGACAGAGTACGAGCAGTACTTC. It codes for CSVKSGTEYEQYF.

V gene TRBV15 combines with J gene TRBJ1-4, with a possible D match to TRBD1 (5 bases). This CDR3 contains 12 residues. Germline V gives CDR1 LNHNV, CDR2 YYDKDF (reference sequence). Trimming removed 8 bases from V and 8 bases from J, with 12 bases in between. This CDR3 reads CATGSGMEKLFF. The CDR3 nucleotides read TGTGCCACCGGCTCAGGGATGGAAAAACTGTTTTTT. Full variable domain (missing parts from reference TRBV15 and TRBJ1-4): DAMVIQNPRYQVTQFGKPVTLSCSQTLNHNVMYWYQQKSSQAPKLLFHYYDKDFNNEADTPDNFQSRRPNTSFCFLDIRSPGLGDTAMYLCATGSGMEKLFFGSGTQLSVL.

V gene TRBV9 combines with J gene TRBJ2-5, with TRBD1 matching 7 bases. CDR1 SGDLS and CDR2 YYNGEE come from the germline V gene. The junction had 5 bases not matched to a gene; V was cut back by 4 bases and J by 2 bases. The CDR3 is made up of 14 amino acids. This chain's CDR3 is CASSTDRVQETQYF. The CDR3 DNA reads TGTGCCAGCAGCACCGACAGGGTACAAGAGACCCAGTACTTC.

The CDR3 region is CASSSSVDNWTEAFF. The CDR3 coding sequence is TGTGCCAGCAGCTCGAGCGTGGACAACTGGACTGAAGCTTTCTTT. V gene TRBV7-9 combines with J gene TRBJ1-1, with D tentatively TRBD1 (5 bases). CDR3 length: 15 residues. V shed 4 bases and J shed 5 bases, with 17 bases lying between them. From germline, CDR1 is SEHNR and CDR2 FQNEAQ (reference sequence).

This clone has only a few counts. V and J are TRBV5-1 and TRBJ1-1; TRBD1 aligns across 9 bases. Germline CDR1 reads SGHRS; CDR2 reads YFSETQ. CDR3 length: 15 amino acids. With 3 bases clipped from V and 1 base from J, the junction kept 4 bases outside the gene matches. CDR3 sequence: CASSSGTGSNTEAFF. DNA for the CDR3: TGCGCCAGCAGCTCCGGGACAGGGTCGAACACTGAAGCTTTCTTT.

The V gene is TRBV19, the J gene TRBJ1-1, with TRBD1 matching over 9 bases. The CDR3 extends over 14 amino acids. Per germline, CDR1 LNHDA and CDR2 SQIVND (reference sequence). V was clipped by 6 bases and J by 6 bases; unmatched bases: 8. CDR3 in DNA: TGTGCCAGTAGCCTACAGGGGGCGCCGGCTGAAGCTTTCTTT. Translation gives CASSLQGAPAEAFF. Complete variable domain (other parts from reference TRBV19 and TRBJ1-1): DGGITQSPKYLFRKEGQNVTLSCEQNLNHDAMYWYRQDPGQGLRLIYYSQIVNDFQKGDIAEGYSVSREKKESFPLTVTSAQKNPTAFYLCASSLQGAPAEAFFGQGTRLTVV.

This clone came up a few times. The chain is built from TRBV10-3 and TRBJ2-1; 7 bases match TRBD2. This CDR3 is 13 amino acids long. V lost 6 bases and J lost 4; bases outside the gene matches: 3. CDR1 and CDR2 from the germline V gene are ENHRY and SYGVKD. The DNA of the CDR3 is TGTGCCATCAGCGGGACTACATACAATGAGCAGTTCTTC. Translated, it gives CAISGTTYNEQFF.

The V and J genes are TRBV30 and TRBJ2-1; D may be TRBD2 (5 bases). Germline V gene lookup returns CDR1 GTSNPN and CDR2 SVGIG (reference sequence). V gave up 3 bases and J gave up 1 base, with 13 bases separating them. This CDR3 has 15 residues. CDR3 loop: CAWRGDYPSYNEQFF. CDR3 nucleotide sequence: TGTGCCTGGAGGGGTGACTATCCTTCCTACAATGAGCAGTTCTTC.

This rearrangement joins TRBV4-1 to TRBJ2-2, with 9 bases that match TRBD1. With 3 bases clipped from V and 0 bases from J, the junction kept 5 bases outside the gene matches. Germline lookup yields CDR1 MGHRA and CDR2 YSYEKL. The CDR3 contains 17 residues. CDR3 amino acids: CASSHRDREANTGELFF. The DNA of the CDR3 is TGCGCCAGCAGCCACCGGGACAGGGAGGCGAACACCGGGGAGCTGTTTTTT.

This clone was observed a single time. This chain joins TRBV18 and TRBJ2-5, with D perhaps TRBD1 (6 bases). From germline, CDR1 is KGHSH and CDR2 LQKENI. Trimming pared 2 bases from V and 1 base from J, leaving 11 bases between. CDR3 length equals 15 residues. Written as DNA, the CDR3 is TGTGCCAGCTCACCATTGCCGGACAGCCAAGAGACCCAGTACTTC. Residues: CASSPLPDSQETQYF.

The chain is built from TRBV6-5 and TRBJ2-7; a possible D gene is TRBD2 (7 bases). From germline, CDR1 is MNHEY and CDR2 SVGAGI. CDR3 length equals 14 residues. V was pared by 6 bases and J by 5 bases, with 17 bases between. Here the CDR3 reads CASSQIGGVNEQYF. DNA for the CDR3: TGTGCCAGCAGCCAAATAGGGGGGGTGAACGAGCAGTACTTC.

The V gene is TRBV7-9, the J gene TRBJ2-7, with 7 bases aligning to TRBD1. J was trimmed by 1 base and V by 5 bases; bases with no gene match: 5. Germline-derived CDR1 and CDR2 are SEHNR and FQNEAQ (reference sequence). This CDR3 comprises 14 residues. This CDR3 is CASSVGTESYEQYF. The CDR3 DNA sequence: TGTGCCAGCAGCGTCGGGACAGAGTCCTACGAGCAGTACTTC. Based on the CDR3 plus reference TRBV7-9 and TRBJ2-7, the full variable domain is DTGVSQNPRHKITKRGQNVTFRCDPISEHNRLYWYRQTLGQGPEFLTYFQNEAQLEKSRLLSDRFSAERPKGSFSTLEIQRTEQGDSAMYLCASSVGTESYEQYFGPGTRLTVT.

The chain uses TRBV13 and TRBJ2-7; 11 bases line up with TRBD2. The CDR3 has 14 amino acids. V dropped 8 bases and J dropped 0; count of bases not matched to a gene: 3. Looked up from germline, CDR1 is PRHDT and CDR2 is FYEKMQ (reference sequence). CDR3 DNA sequence: TGTGCCAGCGCTAGCGGGAGGAGCTCCTACGAGCAGTACTTC. Protein: CASASGRSSYEQYF.

V is TRBV4-3 and J is TRBJ2-1; D may be TRBD2 (5 bases). Germline values: CDR1 LGHNA, CDR2 YSLEER. The CDR3 totals 15 residues. The V gene lost 0 bases and the J gene lost 5 bases, with 11 bases spanning the gap. The CDR3 spells CASSQDWAGHNEQFF. CDR3 sequence (DNA): TGCGCCAGCAGCCAAGACTGGGCGGGCCACAATGAGCAGTTCTTC.